A selection of T cell receptor beta chains follows, all from one sample in a study of human T cells and chemical hapten exposure. TCRdb recomputed calls from the RACE reads with MiXCR, one row per CDR3 protein. This table has about 89,000 distinct CDR3 sequences, 9.5% to 11% appearing once. Source: whole blood, taken in connection with sensitization to the hapten diphenylcyclopropenone (DPC). All receptors derive from a man aged 40-55 years with alopecia areata. Some clones in this sample may be carry-over from other donors' samples. Each CDR3 is given with its conserved first and last residue. The D gene is left open where the match is weak. Size tells how often a clone was seen (once, few, many) or the class of an expanded clone, and some rows leave it out.

V	D	J	size	DNA	CDR3
TRBV6-2/TRBV6-3	TRBD2	TRBJ2-7	few	TGTGCCAGCAGTTCGACCGGACTAGCGGGAGCCTACGAGCAGTACTTC	CASSSTGLAGAYEQYF
TRBV20-1	NA	TRBJ2-4	many	TGCAGTGCTAGCCCCGTCTCGGGACTAGCCAAAAACATTCAGTACTTC	CSASPVSGLAKNIQYF
TRBV7-2	NA	TRBJ2-7	few	TGTGCCAGCAGCTTGGGGGCGGTCTCCTACGAGCAGTACTTC	CASSLGAVSYEQYF
TRBV20-1	TRBD2	TRBJ2-7	few	TGCAGTGCCAACCGCGGGGGGAACGAGCAGTACTTC	CSANRGGNEQYF
TRBV5-4	NA	TRBJ2-1	few	TGTGCCACCCAGACATCGAGCTCCTACAATGAGCAGTTCTTC	CATQTSSSYNEQFF
TRBV28	TRBD1	TRBJ2-7	few	TGTGCCAGCAGTTCACCTTCGGGACAGGGTGGCAACGAGCAGTACTTC	CASSSPSGQGGNEQYF
TRBV6-6	NA	TRBJ1-4	few	TGTGCCAGCAGATATGACAGTAATGAAAAACTGTTTTTT	CASRYDSNEKLFF
TRBV9	NA	TRBJ2-1	NA	TGTGCCAGCAGCGTACAGGGCAATGAGCAGTTCTTC	CASSVQGNEQFF
TRBV7-8	NA	TRBJ1-5	many	TGTGCCAGCAGCTTGGACCGACTCCAGCCCCAGCATTTT	CASSLDRLQPQHF
TRBV5-6	NA	TRBJ2-5	NA	TGTGCCAGCAGCTCCACTGGAGTAGGCTTTCTTCAAGAGACCCAGTACTTC	CASSSTGVGFLQETQYF
TRBV11-3	NA	TRBJ2-6	NA	TGTGCCAGCAGCTTAGAGCAGGCCAACGTCCTGACTTTC	CASSLEQANVLTF
TRBV6-1	NA	TRBJ2-1	few	TGTGCCAGCAGTGAAGATGGGTACATCGGCAATGAGCAGTTCTTC	CASSEDGYIGNEQFF
TRBV30	NA	TRBJ2-7	few	TGTGCCTGGAGCGCAGTACGATCCCTATTCTTC	CAWSAVRSLFF
TRBV6-5	TRBD2	TRBJ2-1	few	TGTGCCAGCAGCCAGCCGGGACTAGCGGGAGGGGATGAGCAGTTCTTC	CASSQPGLAGGDEQFF
TRBV2	TRBD1	TRBJ1-4	NA	TGTGCCAGCAGTGAGGACAGGGCTGGGAATGAAAAACTGTTTTTT	CASSEDRAGNEKLFF
TRBV7-2	NA	TRBJ2-7	NA	TGTGCCAGCTGCGAGGGGAGGTCCTACGAGCAGTACTTC	CASCEGRSYEQYF
TRBV5-1	NA	TRBJ1-6	few	TGCGCCAGCAGCTCGGAACCTCCGGGACCGATTAATTCACCCCTCCACTTT	CASSSEPPGPINSPLHF
TRBV24-1	NA	TRBJ1-5	NA	TGTGCCACCAGTGATTTGCAAGGAAGGCCCCAGCATTTT	CATSDLQGRPQHF
TRBV6-2/TRBV6-3	TRBD2	TRBJ2-2	few	TGTGCCAGCAGTTACTCGATCCTAGCGGGAGGGGACACCGGGGAGCTGTTTTTT	CASSYSILAGGDTGELFF
TRBV6-2/TRBV6-3	NA	TRBJ1-2	many	TGTGCCAGCAGTTACGAGGACCCCAACTATGGCTACACCTTC	CASSYEDPNYGYTF
TRBV6-2/TRBV6-3	NA	TRBJ2-5	NA	TGTGCCAGCAGTTACCGGAAAGGGGGGGAGACCCAGTACTTC	CASSYRKGGETQYF
TRBV12-3/TRBV12-4	NA	TRBJ1-1	NA	TGTGCCAGCGGGGGGCACCCAGATTTAAACACTGAAGCTTTCTTT	CASGGHPDLNTEAFF
TRBV20-1	NA	TRBJ2-7	NA	TGCAGTGCTAGAGTCACTCGCGGGATCGCCTTTTCCTCCTACGAGCAGTACTTC	CSARVTRGIAFSSYEQYF
TRBV20-1	TRBD2	TRBJ2-3	few	TGCAGTGCTAGTACGTTAGCGGGAGGGCCAGGCATCTGGACAGATACGCAGTATTTT	CSASTLAGGPGIWTDTQYF
TRBV11-2	TRBD1	TRBJ1-6	many	TGTGCCAGCAGCTGGGGACAGGGGGCAATAGGCTCACCCCTCCACTTT	CASSWGQGAIGSPLHF
TRBV28	NA	TRBJ1-5	many	TGTGCCAGCAGTCCACCCGTTACAAATCAGCCCCAGCATTTT	CASSPPVTNQPQHF